These T cell receptor beta chains were read from a single sample in a study of T cells in Graves' hyperthyroidism and ophthalmopathy. A single record per CDR3 protein comes from TCRdb applying MiXCR to the multiplex PCR reads. Of more than 450,000 distinct CDR3 sequences listed, less than 15% are singletons. Sequenced input: blood. Receptors were obtained from a woman in her thirties or forties with Graves' hyperthyroidism. The conserved cysteine and the conserved F or W are not part of the CDR3 here.

V gene	J gene	CDR3 protein
TRBV2	TRBJ2-7	ASEQLSYEQY
TRBV7-9	TRBJ1-1	ASSLAGTNPEAF
TRBV7-2	TRBJ2-4	ASSDRVENIQY
TRBV2	TRBJ2-1	ASSNDPTTSGMGNEQF
TRBV3-1	TRBJ2-1	ASSQELATYNEQF
TRBV7-9	TRBJ2-5	ASKRDSPPQETQY
TRBV19	TRBJ2-1	ANSSSSGVRSNEQF
TRBV6-1	TRBJ2-5	ASSVTSTGETQY
TRBV6-2/TRBV6-3	TRBJ2-7	TSSTPGTSASYEQY
TRBV20-1	TRBJ2-3	RMTSGTDTQY
TRBV18	TRBJ2-7	ASSPPISGGTYEQY
TRBV2	TRBJ2-7	ASRDSLNYEQY
TRBV12-3/TRBV12-4	TRBJ2-1	ASRGWSGSADEQF
TRBV29-1	TRBJ2-1	SVGDSIANEQF
TRBV24-1	TRBJ1-2	ATSEGANGYT
TRBV20-1	TRBJ2-7	SAHEGESSYEQY
TRBV29-1	TRBJ1-4	SVNREKSEKLF
TRBV30	TRBJ1-1	AWSVDEFLNTEAF
TRBV5-5	TRBJ1-1	ASSFVGHGQFDTEAF
TRBV5-6	TRBJ1-3	ASSLFWDSGNTIY
TRBV15	TRBJ1-4	ATSRVGTAATNEKLF
TRBV6-1	TRBJ2-5	ASSERGKGETQY
TRBV2	TRBJ2-7	ASSLGTPYEQY
TRBV19	TRBJ2-1	ASSIENDYNEQF
TRBV14	TRBJ2-1	ASSQGPPRNTNEQF
TRBV24-1	TRBJ1-1	ATSDDGDRDRDRGTEAF
TRBV4-2	TRBJ2-3	ASSQDLRTSTDTQY
TRBV30	TRBJ2-7	AWSPDGRAYEQY
TRBV27	TRBJ2-1	ASSTLAGGPNEQF
TRBV6-1	TRBJ1-5	ASSDGPYQPQH
TRBV7-3	TRBJ2-2	ASSTSNTGELF
TRBV30	TRBJ2-3	AWSVGGITDTQY
TRBV11-2	TRBJ1-1	ASSEPRKGEEAF
TRBV3-1	TRBJ2-7	ASSRDVGLVRGEQY
TRBV27	TRBJ2-3	ASSLLGGVSGTDTQY
TRBV2	TRBJ2-1	ASTLTRSSNEQF
TRBV11-2	TRBJ2-7	ASSLVPTGTGLEQY
TRBV20-1	TRBJ1-2	SASLIGYGYT
TRBV18	TRBJ2-1	ASSPSLQGSSYNEQF
TRBV7-9	TRBJ1-5	ASSLRDRGSQPQH
TRBV6-1	TRBJ1-4	ASSDDPATNEKLF
TRBV12-3/TRBV12-4	TRBJ2-5	ASSNGQFQY
TRBV28	TRBJ2-3	ASSPRGWLQGGSDTQY
TRBV11-2	TRBJ2-7	ASSSRQGNEQY
TRBV6-5	TRBJ2-1	ASSYSTSGSDNEQF
TRBV5-1	TRBJ2-1	ASSLETGLNEQF
TRBV5-1	TRBJ2-2	ASSLGTADSGELF
TRBV5-1	TRBJ2-7	ASSKTGGDVYEQY
TRBV9	TRBJ1-5	ASGIGPQLSQPQH
TRBV2	TRBJ2-1	ASRLAIGISYNEQF
TRBV4-1	TRBJ2-1	ASSRTSGIYNEQF